Presented here are 8 T cell receptor beta chains from one specimen sequenced in a study of T-cell reconstitution after alpha-beta-depleted transplantation in children. Unique molecular identifiers tagged the TCRbeta library. TCRdb re-analysed the PCR reads in MiXCR, keeping a single row per CDR3 protein. The top ten hold around a third of the sample, which has about 580,000 distinct CDR3 sequences, approximately 30% seen once. The material was PBMCs, obtained before TCRalphabeta/CD19-depleted stem cell transplant. These receptors were collected from a boy under three years old with Wiskott-Aldrich syndrome, due to receive a stem cell transplant.

The chain links TRBV20-1 to TRBJ2-1; 9 nucleotides align to TRBD1. CDR3 size: 15 residues. CDR1 DFQATT and CDR2 SNEGSKA come from the germline V gene (reference sequence). The junction had 4 bases not matched to a gene; V was cut back by 3 bases and J by 1 base. CDR3 coding DNA: TGCAGTGCTAGGAACGACAGGGGGTCCTACAATGAGCAGTTCTTC. Its translation is CSARNDRGSYNEQFF.

This chain joins TRBV5-8 and TRBJ2-5, with TRBD1 matching 11 bases. The germline gives CDR1 SGHTS, CDR2 YDEGEE. The V and J ends lost 4 bases and 5 bases, in that order; junction bases with no gene match: 10. CDR3 length: 16 residues. In nucleotides, the CDR3 is TGTGCCAGCAGCCTGCTAGGACAGGGGGCAGGGGAGACCCAGTACTTC. It translates to CASSLLGQGAGETQYF.

The V call is TRBV5-1, the J call TRBJ1-3; D perhaps matches TRBD1 (6 bases). The CDR3 runs 14 residues. The germline V gene encodes CDR1 SGHRS and CDR2 YFSETQ. Trimming stripped 4 bases from V and 1 base from J, with 9 bases between. In DNA, the CDR3 is TGCGCCAGCAGCGACGACAGGTCTGGAAACACCATATATTTT. This sequence encodes CASSDDRSGNTIYF.

Only a few counts were recorded for this clonotype. This chain connects TRBV3-1 to TRBJ2-1; possibly TRBD1 for D (5 bases). Germline CDR1 is LGHDT and CDR2 is YNNKEL (reference sequence). The V end was cut by 0 bases, the J end by 4 bases, with 10 bases between. The CDR3 is made up of 15 amino acids. This CDR3 is CASSQDGNRYNEQFF. CDR3 DNA sequence: TGTGCCAGCAGCCAAGATGGAAACAGGTACAATGAGCAGTTCTTC.

This chain uses TRBV20-1 with TRBJ1-5, with 8 nucleotides matching TRBD1. Germline lookup yields CDR1 DFQATT and CDR2 SNEGSKA (reference sequence). The J segment lost 9 bases and the V segment lost 3 bases, leaving 13 bases of the junction unmatched. The CDR3 consists of 15 residues. CDR3 residues: CSAREPTGGTWPQHF. CDR3 DNA: TGCAGTGCTAGGGAACCCACAGGGGGTACCTGGCCCCAGCATTTT.

This clonotype was detected a few times. The V and J genes are TRBV20-1 and TRBJ2-3; D unresolved. Deletions cut 5 bases from V and 0 bases from J, with 12 bases between. CDR3 length: 14 amino acids. The germline V gene encodes CDR1 DFQATT and CDR2 SNEGSKA (reference sequence). In DNA form, the CDR3 reads TGCAGTGCTCTTGATACGCCAAGCACAGATACGCAGTATTTT. Its protein product is CSALDTPSTDTQYF.

The genes are TRBV20-1 and TRBJ2-1, with TRBD2 identical over 9 bases. Looked up from germline, CDR1 is DFQATT and CDR2 is SNEGSKA (reference sequence). The CDR3 runs 13 residues. Trimming at V came to 8 bases and at J to 4 bases, leaving 6 bases not matched to a gene. The CDR3 is CSPLAGDYNEQFF. The CDR3 coding sequence is TGCAGTCCCTTAGCGGGGGATTACAATGAGCAGTTCTTC.

This clonotype was found a few times. This chain connects TRBV12-3 or TRBV12-4 to TRBJ1-6; D might be TRBD1 (6 bases). This CDR3 contains 14 residues. Trimming took off 3 bases at V and 9 bases at J, with 12 bases between the two ends. For the CDR3, the DNA is TGTGCCAGCAGTTTGGGGGGGCAAGGTTCACCCCTCCACTTT. As protein: CASSLGGQGSPLHF.